The clone carrying this T cell receptor (beta chain) was seen more than once but under ten times. Its matching antigen is unknown. The record originates from a study of identical twins. The study, taken as a whole, reports: Compared with unrelated sharing, twin-shared out-of-frame alpha sequences had more low-probability sequences.

V was shortened by 5 bases and J by 0 bases, with 7 bases between the two germline ends. Germline values: CDR1 MNHEY, CDR2 SVGEGT. This CDR3 spans 13 amino acids. In TCRdb, the 5' RACE reads were re-called with MiXCR into one record per CDR3 protein. The table shows about 190,000 distinct CDR3 sequences, with roughly 15% occurring only once. The data were also submitted as part of a second study, on T cells expressing NK-cell markers. Per that study: There were several donors in whom these clonotypes also led the CD3+CD56-NKG2C+ fraction.

The material sequenced was CD8+ T cells sorted from blood. J is TRBJ1-1 and V is TRBV6-2 or TRBV6-3; no reliable D call. The origin of this receptor is a woman between 18 and 29 years old in good health. The DNA of the CDR3 is TGTGCCAGCAGTAACGGAATGAACACTGAAGCTTTCTTT. Encoded protein: CASSNGMNTEAFF.